The clone carrying this T cell receptor beta chain has just a few counts. Its target is not known. These data come from a study of neurological immune-mediated disorders. General study results and limits: A possible signature appeared as one related-CDR3 cluster, in which phylogenetic grouping placed the repertoires of 18 of 34 multiple sclerosis patients. Multiple sclerosis was found to have the least TCR clonal expansion, below healthy controls, and HTLV-1-associated myelopathy the most.

cDNA synthesis was performed by 5'RACE with 10-nucleotide random UMIs. TCRdb passed the 5' RACE reads through MiXCR, listing each CDR3 protein once. The sample consists of under 80,000 distinct CDR3 sequences, less than 5.5% of them appearing once. For the unsorted libraries, 2 million PBMCs stored at -80 C served as input. There are 19 residues in the CDR3. Trimming took 2 bases from V and 2 from J; bases not matched to a gene: 14. The V gene's germline CDR1 is KGHSH and CDR2 LQKENI. The origin of this receptor is a woman aged 25 to 39 with multiple sclerosis. Material: PBMCs. The chain is built from TRBV18 and TRBJ1-1, with TRBD1 matching 10 bases. The DNA of the CDR3 is TGTGCCAGCTCACCAAATCCGGGACAGGGGTGGGGAGGAAACACTGAAGCTTTCTTT. Its protein is CASSPNPGQGWGGNTEAFF.